The 25 T cell receptor beta chains given below trace back to one sample, sequenced in a study of CD8 T cells in ankylosing spondylitis. Each CDR3 protein gets one entry after TCRdb re-called the 5' RACE reads with MiXCR. The sample lists 150,000 to 250,000 distinct CDR3 sequences, about 13% seen once, with 16% in the top ten. Sequences were obtained from blood, either unsorted or a sorted T cell fraction (not recorded which). These receptors all stem from a male donor with ankylosing spondylitis or in good health (not recorded which).

This clonotype was seen a handful of times. The J gene is TRBJ2-3, the V gene TRBV6-4; 9 positions match TRBD1. Unmatched junction bases numbered 5, after V lost 6 bases and J lost 4 bases. The germline V gene has CDR1 MRHNA and CDR2 SNTAGT. This CDR3 comprises 14 residues. The CDR3 sequence: CASRGQGEADTQYF. CDR3 nucleotides: TGTGCCAGCAGGGGACAGGGTGAGGCAGATACGCAGTATTTT.

The chain joins TRBV20-1 to TRBJ2-7; maybe TRBD2 (6 bases). The CDR3 spans 15 residues. Germline values: CDR1 DFQATT, CDR2 SNEGSKA (reference sequence). V lost 0 bases to trimming and J lost 0 bases, with 12 bases between them. The DNA for the CDR3 is TGCAGTGCTAGAGATCGTGGGGGGAGCTCCTACGAGCAGTACTTC. Translating it yields CSARDRGGSSYEQYF.

This clonotype was picked up many times. CDR3 protein: CASSPGVQETQYF. The CDR3, as DNA: TGTGCCAGCAGCCCAGGGGTCCAAGAGACCCAGTACTTC. This chain joins TRBV7-9 and TRBJ2-5, with a weak D call TRBD1 (6 bases). Deletions cut 5 bases from V and 1 base from J, with 8 bases between. The CDR3 extends over 13 amino acids. Germline assignment: CDR1 SEHNR and CDR2 FQNEAQ (reference sequence).

In nucleotides, the CDR3 is TGTGCCAGCAGCTGGACAGGGGACACCGGGGAGCTGTTTTTT. This gives the protein CASSWTGDTGELFF. J is TRBJ2-2 and V is TRBV6-1; the match to TRBD1 covers 9 bases. Germline CDR1 MNHNS, CDR2 SASEGT. After removal of 6 bases from V and 3 bases from J, the junction contained 2 bases not matched to a gene. This CDR3 comprises 14 residues.

The chain uses TRBV12-5 and TRBJ2-7; 9 nucleotides match TRBD1. This CDR3 is 18 amino acids long. The junction had 11 bases not matched to a gene; V was cut back by 1 base and J by 1 base. Germline CDR1 is LGHNT and CDR2 is FRNRAP. CDR3 protein: CASGLGESGTGPSYEQYF. The CDR3 DNA is TGTGCTAGTGGTTTGGGAGAATCCGGGACAGGGCCTTCCTACGAGCAGTACTTC.

This chain joins TRBV5-3 and TRBJ2-1; D call uncertain. TRBV5-3 is designated an ORF whose function remains uncertain. The CDR3 is 15 amino acids. V was pared by 2 bases and J by 1 base, with 10 bases between. The chain's CDR3 is CARSFTGPSYNEQFF. DNA for the CDR3: TGTGCCAGAAGCTTCACCGGGCCATCCTACAATGAGCAGTTCTTC.

The chain employs TRBV11-1 and TRBJ1-1; D may be TRBD1 (5 bases). This CDR3 region has 14 residues. Germline assignment: CDR1 SGHAT and CDR2 FQDESV (reference sequence). Trimming removed 2 bases from V and 4 bases from J, with 11 bases in between. The CDR3 DNA reads as TGTGCCAGCAGCTTATATGGGGGGAGCACTGAAGCTTTCTTT. Encoded protein: CASSLYGGSTEAFF.

This clonotype was seen more than once but under ten times. CDR3 sequence reads: CASNGAYGGGELFF. The CDR3 DNA sequence: TGTGCCAGCAACGGGGCCTACGGAGGCGGGGAGCTGTTTTTT. The V gene is TRBV12-3 or TRBV12-4, the J gene TRBJ2-2; perhaps D is TRBD1 or TRBD2 (5 bases each). This CDR3 contains 14 residues. With 7 bases removed from V and 7 bases from J, the gap between germline ends came to 16 bases.

The CDR3 loop is CASGWGNQPQHF. The CDR3 DNA reads TGTGCCAGCGGCTGGGGCAATCAGCCCCAGCATTTT. V usage is TRBV27 and J usage is TRBJ1-5; D call uncertain. The V gene lost 8 bases and the J gene lost 2 bases, with 7 bases spanning the gap. The CDR3 has 12 amino acids. From germline, CDR1 is MNHEY and CDR2 SMNVEV (reference sequence).

This clonotype was observed a handful of times. V is TRBV27 and J is TRBJ2-1, with TRBD1 identical over 12 bases. Germline V gene lookup returns CDR1 MNHEY and CDR2 SMNVEV (reference sequence). Trimming took 4 bases from V and 7 from J; bases not matched to a gene: 2. The CDR3 is made up of 14 amino acids. The DNA for the CDR3 is TGTGCCAGCAGTTGGGGACAGGGGGCGAATGAGCAGTTCTTC. Amino acid sequence: CASSWGQGANEQFF.

This chain uses TRBV30 with TRBJ2-7; D not resolved. V was pared by 2 bases and J by 0 bases, with 26 bases between. CDR1 GTSNPN and CDR2 SVGIG come from the germline V gene (reference sequence). The CDR3 is made up of 19 amino acids. CDR3 coding DNA: TGTGCCTGGAGTAACGCAATCGATCGTTCCGACCTAACCTCCTACGAGCAGTACTTC. This encodes CAWSNAIDRSDLTSYEQYF.

CDR3 nucleotide sequence: TGTGCCAGCAGTGCTAGCGGGGCGGAGACCCAGTACTTC. As protein: CASSASGAETQYF. V is TRBV6-6 and J is TRBJ2-5; 9 positions agree with TRBD2. CDR1 and CDR2 (germline): MNHNY, SVGAGI (reference sequence). The ends lost 5 bases at V and 5 bases at J; junction bases unmatched: 3. The CDR3 is made up of 13 amino acids.

This clonotype came up many times. V usage is TRBV27 and J usage is TRBJ2-1, with D maybe TRBD2 (6 bases). Trimming removed 3 bases at V and 8 bases at J, with 14 bases between. Germline loops: CDR1 MNHEY, CDR2 SMNVEV (reference sequence). The CDR3 is 14 residues long. The CDR3 DNA reads TGTGCCAGCAGTTTTGCGGGAACCGGCCATGAGCAGTTCTTC. Protein: CASSFAGTGHEQFF.

V and J are TRBV14 and TRBJ2-7; 10 bases line up with TRBD1. With 5 bases clipped from V and 6 bases from J, the junction kept 10 bases outside the gene matches. From germline, CDR1 is SGHDN and CDR2 FVKESK. The CDR3 runs 15 residues. The CDR3 bases are TGTGCCAGCAGCGAGTATGGTGGGACAGGGGCCGAGCAGTACTTC. Translated, it gives CASSEYGGTGAEQYF.

This clonotype was seen a few times. The CDR3 protein is CASSFYPGGYLETQYF. The CDR3 DNA is TGTGCCAGCAGTTTTTATCCAGGGGGCTATTTAGAGACCCAGTACTTC. The chain has TRBV12-3 or TRBV12-4 and TRBJ2-5; 8 bases are shared with TRBD1. V gave up 3 bases and J gave up 4 bases; unmatched junction bases: 10. The CDR3 has 16 amino acids.

There are many counts of this clonotype. The rearrangement uses TRBV5-1 and TRBJ2-7; no reliable D call. The CDR3 length is 14 residues. Per germline, CDR1 SGHRS and CDR2 YFSETQ. Trimming stripped 0 bases from V and 0 bases from J, with 7 bases between. The CDR3 sequence: CASSLGRNSYEQYF. In DNA, the CDR3 is TGCGCCAGCAGCTTGGGGCGGAACTCCTACGAGCAGTACTTC.

The chain is built from TRBV5-1 and TRBJ2-1; D is possibly TRBD2 (6 bases). This CDR3 is built from 11 residues. V lost 4 bases, J lost 9 bases, and 8 bases lay in between. Germline V gives CDR1 SGHRS, CDR2 YFSETQ. CDR3 sequence (DNA): TGCGCCAGCAGCGTCGGGGGTGAGCAGTTCTTC. This codes for CASSVGGEQFF.

This clonotype was picked up a small number of times. V and J are TRBV7-8 and TRBJ2-1; 12 bases map to TRBD2. This CDR3 comprises 18 residues. Germline V gene sequence: CDR1 SGHVS, CDR2 FQNEAQ. V lost 3 bases, J lost 8 bases, and 14 bases stayed unmatched. Written as DNA, the CDR3 is TGTGCCAGCAGCTTGCCGACTAGCGGGAGATTCGGGTACGATGAGCAGTTCTTC. It yields the protein CASSLPTSGRFGYDEQFF.

The chain uses TRBV27 and TRBJ2-7; 11 positions agree with TRBD2. This CDR3 is 16 amino acids long. Trimming removed 6 bases from V and 0 bases from J; junction bases left unmatched: 7. Per germline, CDR1 MNHEY and CDR2 SMNVEV (reference sequence). CDR3 sequence: CASSLAGGAISYEQYF. The CDR3 nucleotides are TGTGCCAGCAGCCTAGCGGGAGGCGCCATCTCCTACGAGCAGTACTTC.

This chain links TRBV6-1 with TRBJ2-1; D not resolved. CDR3 length: 12 amino acids. From germline, CDR1 is MNHNS and CDR2 SASEGT. Trimming took off 4 bases at V and 3 bases at J, with 4 bases between the two ends. The CDR3 region is CASSVGYNEQFF. In DNA, the CDR3 is TGTGCCAGCAGTGTAGGCTACAATGAGCAGTTCTTC.

V is TRBV12-3 or TRBV12-4 and J is TRBJ2-3; tentative D call: TRBD1 (8 bases). The V end lost 5 bases, the J end lost 3 bases, and 12 bases lay between the germline ends. The CDR3 loop spans 14 amino acids. CDR3 residues: CASSVQGGTDTQYF. CDR3 DNA: TGTGCCAGCAGTGTACAGGGGGGGACAGATACGCAGTATTTT.

This chain connects TRBV7-9 to TRBJ2-5; TRBD1 is a possible D gene (7 bases). V lost 2 bases and J lost 3, with 16 bases in between. The CDR3 has 16 amino acids. Per germline, CDR1 SEHNR and CDR2 FQNEAQ (reference sequence). As DNA, the CDR3 is TGTGCCAGCAGCTTAAGGGGGCAGGGACTCGAAGAGACCCAGTACTTC. The encoded protein is CASSLRGQGLEETQYF. The entire variable domain, with the rest obtained from reference TRBV7-9 and TRBJ2-5, is as follows: DTGVSQNPRHKITKRGQNVTFRCDPISEHNRLYWYRQTLGQGPEFLTYFQNEAQLEKSRLLSDRFSAERPKGSFSTLEIQRTEQGDSAMYLCASSLRGQGLEETQYFGPGTRLLVL.

This chain joins TRBV4-1 and TRBJ2-2; D uncertain. V lost 4 bases and J 7 bases, leaving 22 bases between the germline ends. CDR1 is MGHRA, CDR2 YSYEKL, per germline. CDR3 length: 17 amino acids. CDR3 coding DNA: TGCGCCAGCAGCCTAGTGCCGTATGTGGGGTCCGGCGGGGAGCTGTTTTTT. Its protein is CASSLVPYVGSGGELFF.

The table lists this clonotype with a few counts. The rearrangement uses TRBV20-1 and TRBJ2-7; tentative D call: TRBD1 (6 bases). From germline, CDR1 is DFQATT and CDR2 SNEGSKA (reference sequence). Trimming cost V 0 bases and J 3 bases, with 12 bases left between them. The CDR3 length is 14 residues. The CDR3 DNA sequence: TGCAGTGCTAGAGAGGTCGAAGGGGGCTACGAGCAGTACTTC. Its protein is CSAREVEGGYEQYF.

This clonotype has just a few counts. J is TRBJ1-5 and V is TRBV5-6, with D maybe TRBD1 (5 bases). Per germline, CDR1 SGHDT and CDR2 YYEEEE. Trimming shortened V by 2 bases and J by 6 bases, and 15 bases separated the two germline ends. The CDR3 covers 15 residues. CDR3 nucleotides: TGTGCCAGCAGCTTCAGCGTCAGGGTGGGTCAGCCCCAGCATTTT. Translated: CASSFSVRVGQPQHF.